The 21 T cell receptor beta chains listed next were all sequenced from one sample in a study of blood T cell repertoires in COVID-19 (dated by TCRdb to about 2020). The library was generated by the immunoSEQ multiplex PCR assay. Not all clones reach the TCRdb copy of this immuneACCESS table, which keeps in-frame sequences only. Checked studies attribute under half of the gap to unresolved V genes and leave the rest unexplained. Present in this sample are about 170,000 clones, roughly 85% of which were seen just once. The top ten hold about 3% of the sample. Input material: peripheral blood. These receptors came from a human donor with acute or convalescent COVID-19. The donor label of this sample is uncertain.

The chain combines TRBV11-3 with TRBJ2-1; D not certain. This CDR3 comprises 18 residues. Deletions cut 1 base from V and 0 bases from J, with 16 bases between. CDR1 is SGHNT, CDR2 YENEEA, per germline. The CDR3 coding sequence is TGTGCCAGCAGCTTAGGACTTCAAAAGTGGAGCTCCTACAATGAGCAGTTCTTC. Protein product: CASSLGLQKWSSYNEQFF.

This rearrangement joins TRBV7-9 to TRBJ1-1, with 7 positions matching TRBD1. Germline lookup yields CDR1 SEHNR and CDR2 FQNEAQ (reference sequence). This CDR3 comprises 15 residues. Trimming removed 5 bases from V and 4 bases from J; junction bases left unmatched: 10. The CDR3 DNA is TGTGCCAGCAGCAGAAGACAGGGAGGTAGCACTGAAGCTTTCTTT. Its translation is CASSRRQGGSTEAFF.

CDR3 sequence: CASSLIQGDTQYF. The CDR3 DNA follows: TGTGCCAGCAGTTTAATACAGGGAGATACGCAGTATTTT. The chain links TRBV6-2 or TRBV6-3 to TRBJ2-3; D may be TRBD1 (6 bases). Looked up from germline, CDR1 is MNHEY and CDR2 is SVGEGT. With 4 bases removed from V and 5 bases from J, the gap between germline ends came to 10 bases. The CDR3 loop spans 13 amino acids.

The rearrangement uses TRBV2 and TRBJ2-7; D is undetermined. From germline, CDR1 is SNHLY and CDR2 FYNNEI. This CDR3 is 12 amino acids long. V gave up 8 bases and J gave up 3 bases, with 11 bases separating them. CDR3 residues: CASSPLYYEQYF. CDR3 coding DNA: TGTGCCAGCTCTCCGCTATACTACGAGCAGTACTTC.

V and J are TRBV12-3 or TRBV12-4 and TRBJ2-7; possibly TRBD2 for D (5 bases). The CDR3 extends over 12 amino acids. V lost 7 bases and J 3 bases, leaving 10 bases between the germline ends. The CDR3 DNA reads TGTGCCAGCAACCGAGCGGACTACGAGCAGTACTTC. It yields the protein CASNRADYEQYF.

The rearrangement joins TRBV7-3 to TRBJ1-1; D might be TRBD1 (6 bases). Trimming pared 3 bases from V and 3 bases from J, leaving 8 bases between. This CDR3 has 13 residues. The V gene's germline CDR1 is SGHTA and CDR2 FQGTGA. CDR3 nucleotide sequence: TGTGCCAGCAGCTTCGGACAGCACACTGAAGCTTTCTTT. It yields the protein CASSFGQHTEAFF.

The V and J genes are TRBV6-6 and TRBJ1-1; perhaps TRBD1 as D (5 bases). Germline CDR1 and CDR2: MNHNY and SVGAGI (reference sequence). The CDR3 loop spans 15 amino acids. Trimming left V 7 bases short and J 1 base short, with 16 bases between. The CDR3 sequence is CASTPLQGRNTEAFF. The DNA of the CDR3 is TGTGCCAGCACCCCTCTTCAGGGTAGGAACACTGAAGCTTTCTTT.

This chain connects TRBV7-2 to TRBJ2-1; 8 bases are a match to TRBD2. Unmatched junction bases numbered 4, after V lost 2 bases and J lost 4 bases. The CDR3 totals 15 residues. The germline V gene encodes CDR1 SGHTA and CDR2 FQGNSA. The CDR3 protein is CASSLTGGRYNEQFF. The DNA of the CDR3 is TGTGCCAGCAGCTTAACGGGGGGGCGGTACAATGAGCAGTTCTTC.

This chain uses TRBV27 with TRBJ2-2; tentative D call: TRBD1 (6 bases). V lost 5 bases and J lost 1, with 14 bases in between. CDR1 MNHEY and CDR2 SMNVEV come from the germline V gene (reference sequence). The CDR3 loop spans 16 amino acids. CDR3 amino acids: CASSTRQVRNTGELFF. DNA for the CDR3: TGTGCCAGCAGTACACGACAGGTCCGGAACACCGGGGAGCTGTTTTTT.

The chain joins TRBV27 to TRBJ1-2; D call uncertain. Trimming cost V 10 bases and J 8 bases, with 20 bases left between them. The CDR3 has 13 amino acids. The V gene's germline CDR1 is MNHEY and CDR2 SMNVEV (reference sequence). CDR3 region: CATLSAGGIGYTF. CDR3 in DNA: TGTGCCACCCTCTCGGCCGGAGGGATCGGCTACACCTTC.

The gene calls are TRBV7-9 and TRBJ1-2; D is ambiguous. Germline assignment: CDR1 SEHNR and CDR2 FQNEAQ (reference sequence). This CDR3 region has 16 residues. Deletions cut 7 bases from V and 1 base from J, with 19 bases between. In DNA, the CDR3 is TGTGCCAGCATCCAGACCGAGGCAACCGGTAACTATGGCTACACCTTC. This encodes CASIQTEATGNYGYTF. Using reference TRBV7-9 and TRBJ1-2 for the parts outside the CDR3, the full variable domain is DTGVSQNPRHKITKRGQNVTFRCDPISEHNRLYWYRQTLGQGPEFLTYFQNEAQLEKSRLLSDRFSAERPKGSFSTLEIQRTEQGDSAMYLCASIQTEATGNYGYTFGSGTRLTVV.

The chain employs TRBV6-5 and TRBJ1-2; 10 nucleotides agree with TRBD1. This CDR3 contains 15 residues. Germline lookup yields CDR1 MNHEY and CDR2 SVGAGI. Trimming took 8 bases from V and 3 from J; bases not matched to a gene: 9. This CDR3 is CASSSPGTGDYGYTF. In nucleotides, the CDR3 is TGTGCCAGCTCTTCCCCCGGGACAGGGGACTATGGCTACACCTTC.

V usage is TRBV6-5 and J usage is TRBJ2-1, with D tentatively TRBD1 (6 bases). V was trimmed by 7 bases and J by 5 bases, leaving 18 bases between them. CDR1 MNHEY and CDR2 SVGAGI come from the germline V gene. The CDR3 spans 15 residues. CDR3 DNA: TGTGCCAGCACCGCCGGGACAAAAGACGACAATGAGCAGTTCTTC. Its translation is CASTAGTKDDNEQFF.

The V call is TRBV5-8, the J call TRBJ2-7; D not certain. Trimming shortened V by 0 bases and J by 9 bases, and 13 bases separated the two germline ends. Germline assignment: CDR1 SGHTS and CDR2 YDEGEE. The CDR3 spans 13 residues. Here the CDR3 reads CASSLVQSVGQYF. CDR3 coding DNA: TGTGCCAGCAGCTTGGTACAGTCCGTCGGGCAGTACTTC.

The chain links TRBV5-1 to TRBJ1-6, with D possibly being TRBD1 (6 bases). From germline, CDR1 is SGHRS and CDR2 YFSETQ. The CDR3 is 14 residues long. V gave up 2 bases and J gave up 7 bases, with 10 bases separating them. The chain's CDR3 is CASSFSGDNSPLHF. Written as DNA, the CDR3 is TGCGCCAGCAGCTTCTCAGGGGACAATTCACCCCTCCACTTT.

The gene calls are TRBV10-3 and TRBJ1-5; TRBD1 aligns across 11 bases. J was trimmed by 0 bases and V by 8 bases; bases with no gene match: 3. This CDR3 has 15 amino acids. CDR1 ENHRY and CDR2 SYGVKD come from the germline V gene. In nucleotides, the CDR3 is TGTGCCATCGGACAGGGGGCTGCTAGCAATCAGCCCCAGCATTTT. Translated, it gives CAIGQGAASNQPQHF.

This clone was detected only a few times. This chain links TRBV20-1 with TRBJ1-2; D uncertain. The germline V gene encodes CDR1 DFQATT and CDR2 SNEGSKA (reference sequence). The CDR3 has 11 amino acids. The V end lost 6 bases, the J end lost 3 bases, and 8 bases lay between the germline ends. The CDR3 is CSAPGDYGYTF. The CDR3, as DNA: TGCAGTGCCCCCGGGGACTATGGCTACACCTTC.

CDR3 in amino acids: CSVAGTAKYNEQFF. The CDR3 region has the DNA TGCAGCGTCGCCGGGACAGCAAAGTACAATGAGCAGTTCTTC. This chain links TRBV29-1 with TRBJ2-1; TRBD1 aligns across 7 bases. Germline assignment: CDR1 SQVTM and CDR2 ANQGSEA. V was clipped by 6 bases and J by 4 bases; unmatched bases: 9. The CDR3 spans 14 residues.

The CDR3 DNA sequence: TGTGCCATCAGCCCCGACAGGGGAGGCCAGCCCCAGCATTTT. Amino acid sequence: CAISPDRGGQPQHF. The rearrangement joins TRBV10-3 to TRBJ1-5; TRBD1 agrees at 8 bases. The J segment lost 7 bases and the V segment lost 6 bases, leaving 8 bases of the junction unmatched. This CDR3 region has 14 residues. Germline assignment: CDR1 ENHRY and CDR2 SYGVKD.

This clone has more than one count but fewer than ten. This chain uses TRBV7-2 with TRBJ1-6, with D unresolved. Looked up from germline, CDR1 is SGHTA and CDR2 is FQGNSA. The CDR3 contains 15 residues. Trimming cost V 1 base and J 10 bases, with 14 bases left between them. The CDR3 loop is CASSLVSGFVSPLHF. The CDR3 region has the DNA TGTGCCAGCAGCTTAGTTTCCGGGTTTGTCTCACCCCTCCACTTT.

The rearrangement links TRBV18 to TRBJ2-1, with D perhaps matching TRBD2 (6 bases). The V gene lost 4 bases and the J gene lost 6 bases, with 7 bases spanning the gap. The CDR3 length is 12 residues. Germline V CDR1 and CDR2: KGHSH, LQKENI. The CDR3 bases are TGTGCCAGCTCACAGGGAGGCAATGAGCAGTTCTTC. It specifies CASSQGGNEQFF.